This T cell receptor (beta chain) is from a study of CD8 T cells in Susac syndrome. Across the whole study: At the time of blood draw, patients with Susac syndrome were therapy-naive, receiving corticosteroids, or receiving intravenous immunoglobulin alone.

The authors reverse transcribed roughly 0.5 to 1 ug RNA with random hexamers. TCRdb re-called the immunoSEQ multiplex PCR reads through MiXCR, storing one row per CDR3 protein. The sample lists roughly 200,000 distinct CDR3 sequences, just under 95% seen once, with 0.099% in the top ten. The study, taken as a whole, reports: The Susac syndrome CD4+ T cell repertoires displayed no clonal expansion. In its TCR sequencing and HLA analysis, the study acknowledged that the number of individuals was relatively small.

The patients with Susac syndrome were individuals who fulfilled the recently defined diagnostic criteria for disease that was either definite or probable. Concerning this clonotype: Its antigen remains unknown.

The origin of this receptor is a human donor with Susac syndrome. Sequenced input: CD4+ T cells from PBMCs.

The CDR3 DNA follows: TGTGCCTGGAGTGTAAGGATTGGCTCTGGAAACACCATATATTTT. Its translation is CAWSVRIGSGNTIYF. The chain is built from TRBV30 and TRBJ1-3; D is unresolved. This CDR3 is 15 amino acids long. Germline CDR1 reads GTSNPN; CDR2 reads SVGIG (reference sequence). The V end lost 0 bases, the J end lost 0 bases, and 9 bases lay between the germline ends.